The 6 T cell receptor beta chains below were found in one sample sequenced in a study of identical twins. TCRdb recomputed calls from the 5' RACE reads with MiXCR, one row per CDR3 protein. The data contain about 100,000 distinct CDR3 sequences, 5.9% of them singletons. The material sequenced was memory T cells sorted from blood. These receptors originate from a woman aged 45-59 years in good health.

This clonotype appeared many times. The chain combines TRBV12-3 or TRBV12-4 with TRBJ2-1; unclear D gene. CDR3 length equals 13 residues. Deletions cut 4 bases from V and 5 bases from J, with 9 bases between. CDR3 sequence (DNA): TGTGCCAGCAGTTCCGCCCCCAACAATGAGCAGTTCTTC. It codes for CASSSAPNNEQFF.

This clonotype was counted a few times. The chain has TRBV4-1 and TRBJ2-7, with D possibly being TRBD1 or TRBD2 (6 bases each). Germline assignment: CDR1 MGHRA and CDR2 YSYEKL. This CDR3 is 15 amino acids long. The V and J ends lost 0 bases and 3 bases respectively, with 12 bases between them. The CDR3 sequence is CASSQDRGPHYEQYV. As DNA, the CDR3 is TGCGCCAGCAGCCAAGATCGGGGGCCCCACTACGAGCAGTACGTC.

This clonotype has a count of ten or more. The genes are TRBV6-6 and TRBJ2-1; 10 bases agree with TRBD2. CDR1 and CDR2 (germline): MNHNY, SVGAGI (reference sequence). This CDR3 comprises 20 residues. The V gene end was trimmed by 4 bases and the J gene end by 0 bases; junction bases not matched to a gene: 15. CDR3 sequence: CASSSTRASGSSLSYNEQFF. CDR3 in DNA: TGTGCCAGCAGTTCCACTCGAGCTAGCGGGAGCTCCCTCTCCTACAATGAGCAGTTCTTC.

This clonotype is medium-sized within its sample. The chain recombines TRBV4-2 with TRBJ2-7, with TRBD1 as a possible D gene (8 bases). This CDR3 region has 15 residues. Germline CDR1 reads LGHNA; CDR2 reads YNFKEQ. Trimming left V 3 bases short and J 2 bases short, with 14 bases between. The CDR3 DNA reads TGTGCCAGCAGCCAGGCCACAGGGGGGGCCTACGAGCAGTACGTC. It encodes CASSQATGGAYEQYV.

This clonotype occurred many times. V gene TRBV18 combines with J gene TRBJ2-7, with D perhaps given as TRBD1 or TRBD2 (5 bases each). The germline CDR1 and CDR2 sequences are KGHSH and LQKENI. Between the trimmed V and J ends, which lost 5 bases and 3 bases, there was a span of 17 bases. The CDR3 is 15 amino acids. In nucleotides, the CDR3 is TGTGCCAGCTCAGCGGTTAGGGGAGCTTTCTACGAGCAGTACTTC. Translated: CASSAVRGAFYEQYF.

The sample holds many counts of this clonotype. The CDR3 here is CASSLVTGAYEQYV. In DNA, the CDR3 is TGTGCCAGCAGCTTAGTAACGGGAGCCTACGAGCAGTACGTC. This chain uses TRBV7-8 with TRBJ2-7; tentatively, D is TRBD2 (6 bases). Germline V gene sequence: CDR1 SGHVS, CDR2 FQNEAQ. V lost 1 base to trimming and J lost 2 bases, with 9 bases between them. The CDR3 has 14 amino acids.